The 23 T cell receptor beta chains presented below share a single source sample, sequenced in a study of Graves' ophthalmopathy and Graves' hyperthyroidism. RNA transcripts were the template, and TCR beta CDR3 regions were amplified from them. RT-PCR in the first round used HTBI primers; a second-round multiplex PCR followed. TCRdb redid the calling of the multiplex PCR reads with MiXCR, one entry per CDR3 protein. Of around 40,000 distinct CDR3 sequences in the sample, about 51% are singletons; the top ten hold 15% to 20%. Specimen: peripheral blood. These receptors were collected from an adult man with Graves' ophthalmopathy.

About this clonotype itself: At one boundary the junction diverges from the germline segment, which might be a read error. This chain links TRBV7-3 with TRBJ2-5; TRBD1 matches 7 bases. Per germline, CDR1 SGHTA and CDR2 FQGTGA. This CDR3 comprises 17 residues. The CDR3 sequence is CASSHATSGGRGDSQYF. The CDR3 nucleotides are TGCGCCAGCAGCCATGCGACATCAGGGGGACGTGGTGATTCCCAGTACTTC.

This clonotype was seen many times. The rearrangement uses TRBV12-3 or TRBV12-4 and TRBJ2-3, with TRBD1 as a possible D gene (6 bases). V shed 0 bases and J shed 6 bases, with 10 bases lying between them. The CDR3 covers 14 residues. CDR3: CASSLAGARDTQYF. The CDR3 DNA reads TGTGCCAGCAGTTTAGCGGGGGCTCGGGATACGCAGTATTTT.

This clonotype was recorded many times. Because it lacks the conserved phenylalanine or tryptophan at the end, this CDR3 is likely a read error. The chain combines TRBV10-2 with TRBJ1-2; D uncertain. The V and J ends lost 2 bases and 8 bases respectively, with 6 bases between them. Germline CDR1 and CDR2: WSHSY and SAAADI. This CDR3 has 11 residues. The CDR3 DNA is TGCGCCAGCAGTGAGCTCGGCGGCTACACCTCC. Its protein product is CASSELGGYTS.

This clonotype was seen ten or more times. The chain is built from TRBV7-9 and TRBJ1-1; possibly TRBD1 for D (6 bases). Germline V gene lookup returns CDR1 SEHNR and CDR2 FQNEAQ (reference sequence). CDR3 size: 13 residues. Deletions cut 3 bases from V and 5 bases from J, with 10 bases between. CDR3 protein: CASSFRGPTEAFF. The CDR3, as DNA: TGTGCCAGCAGCTTCCGGGGGCCTACTGAAGCTTTCTTT.

This clonotype was seen at least ten times. This chain joins TRBV19 and TRBJ2-3; weak D call: TRBD2 (5 bases). CDR3 size: 15 residues. Trimming took off 5 bases at V and 2 bases at J, with 14 bases between the two ends. Germline V gene lookup returns CDR1 LNHDA and CDR2 SQIVND (reference sequence). CDR3 loop: CASSLGGLITDTQYF. CDR3 bases: TGTGCCAGTAGTCTCGGAGGTCTTATCACAGATACGCAGTATTTT. Full variable domain (missing parts from reference TRBV19 and TRBJ2-3): DGGITQSPKYLFRKEGQNVTLSCEQNLNHDAMYWYRQDPGQGLRLIYYSQIVNDFQKGDIAEGYSVSREKKESFPLTVTSAQKNPTAFYLCASSLGGLITDTQYFGPGTRLTVL.

The chain recombines TRBV29-1 with TRBJ1-5; D remains ambiguous. The germline V gene encodes CDR1 SQVTM and CDR2 ANQGSEA. Trimming removed 5 bases at V and 3 bases at J, with 8 bases between. The CDR3 is 12 amino acids. The CDR3 region has the DNA TGCAGCGTTCGGGCAGACAATCAGCCCCAGCATTTT. This sequence encodes CSVRADNQPQHF. The variable domain in full, with the rest retrieved from reference TRBV29-1 and TRBJ1-5, is SAVISQKPSRDICQRGTSLTIQCQVDSQVTMMFWYRQQPGQSLTLIATANQGSEATYESGFVIDKFPISRPNLTFSTLTVSNMSPEDSSIYLCSVRADNQPQHFGDGTRLSIL.

This clonotype was seen a few times. The rearrangement joins TRBV5-1 to TRBJ2-7; the match to TRBD1 covers 8 bases. The junction had 2 bases not matched to a gene; V was cut back by 1 base and J by 5 bases. CDR1 is SGHRS, CDR2 YFSETQ, per germline. This CDR3 has 13 residues. CDR3 region: CASSLQGANEQYF. DNA for the CDR3: TGCGCCAGCAGCTTGCAGGGGGCCAACGAGCAGTACTTC.

In regard to this clonotype: The CDR3 does not end in the conserved phenylalanine or tryptophan, so this is likely a read error. The limits of the CDR3 on the DNA are not certain, so only TCRdb's listed CDR3 is given. The V and J genes are TRBV7-3 and TRBJ2-1; the table's D gene call, TRBD2, was not cross checked with the DNA. Germline-derived CDR1 and CDR2 are SGHTA and FQGTGA. The CDR3 spans 18 amino acids, including both terminal residues. The CDR3 is CASSKKGTSGASYNERFL.

This clonotype came up many times. CDR3 loop: CASSPGQGEAFF. The CDR3 region has the DNA TGTGCCAGCAGTCCTGGGCAGGGTGAAGCTTTCTTT. The rearrangement links TRBV12-3 or TRBV12-4 to TRBJ1-1; weak D call: TRBD1 (5 bases). This CDR3 has 12 amino acids. V lost 5 bases, J lost 7 bases, and 11 bases lay in between.

The chain links TRBV19 to TRBJ2-5; TRBD1 matches at 8 bases. The germline V gene has CDR1 LNHDA and CDR2 SQIVND (reference sequence). J gave up 5 bases and V 6 bases, and 14 bases lay outside the gene matches. The CDR3 length is 16 residues. CDR3 coding DNA: TGTGCCAGTAGACAACCAGGGGGCGCAACCCAGGAGACCCAGTACTTC. Translated: CASRQPGGATQETQYF.

Note on this clonotype: At one boundary the junction diverges from the germline segment, which might be a read error. V is TRBV9 and J is TRBJ2-3, with TRBD2 matching 10 bases. The CDR3 has 14 amino acids. CDR1 and CDR2 from the germline V gene are SGDLS and YYNGEE. Here the CDR3 reads CARSQGLAKATQYF. The CDR3 DNA is TGTGCCCGCAGCCAGGGACTAGCGAAAGCTACGCAGTATTTT.

On this clonotype itself: Compared with germline, one end of the junction differs, possibly owing to a read error. This sequence joins TRBV14 and TRBJ2-1; 10 nucleotides align to TRBD2. The CDR3 is made up of 15 amino acids. Germline V gene lookup returns CDR1 SGHDN and CDR2 FVKESK. CDR3 in amino acids: CTSSGGTSVYNGQFF. For the CDR3, the DNA is TGTACCAGCAGCGGCGGGACTAGCGTATACAATGGGCAGTTCTTC.

Of note for this clonotype: The junction differs from germline at one of its ends, possibly a read error. The rearrangement links TRBV7-3 to TRBJ2-2; tentative D call: TRBD1 (6 bases). The CDR3 has 15 residues. Germline CDR1 and CDR2: SGHTA and FQGTGA. Here the CDR3 DNA reads TGTGCCAGCAGCTTAACAGGACAGTCGACCGGGGAGCTGGTTTTT. As protein: CASSLTGQSTGELVF. Supplemented by reference TRBV7-3 and TRBJ2-2, the full variable domain reads GAGVSQTPSNKVTEKGKYVELRCDPISGHTALYWYRQSLGQGPEFLIYFQGTGAADDSGLPNDRFFAVRPEGSVSTLKIQRTERGDSAVYLCASSLTGQSTGELVFGEGSRLTVL.

This chain joins TRBV20-1 and TRBJ2-7, with no clear D. The V and J ends lost 3 bases and 7 bases respectively, with 4 bases between them. The CDR3 length is 9 residues. From germline, CDR1 is DFQATT and CDR2 SNEGSKA (reference sequence). CDR3 region: CSASYEQYV. The CDR3 DNA follows: TGCAGTGCTAGTTATGAGCAGTACGTC.

This clonotype ranks as medium-sized (0.01 to 0.1%). This rearrangement joins TRBV29-1 to TRBJ2-1, with 7 bases that match TRBD2. CDR1 is SQVTM and CDR2 is ANQGSEA in the germline V gene. The CDR3 is made up of 15 amino acids. V trimming: 3 bases; J trimming: 0 bases; junction bases outside the gene matches: 5. The CDR3 nucleotides read TGCAGCGTTGATGACGGGGGGAACTCCTACAATGAGCAGTTCTTC. It codes for CSVDDGGNSYNEQFF.

This clonotype has ten or more counts. This sequence joins TRBV2 and TRBJ2-3; D is uncertain. V lost 5 bases and J lost 4, with 19 bases in between. Germline lookup yields CDR1 SNHLY and CDR2 FYNNEI. The CDR3 is made up of 16 amino acids. CDR3 in DNA: TGTGCCAGCAGTAAAACGGCAGCGAGGTTCCCAGATACGCAGTATTTT. It yields the protein CASSKTAARFPDTQYF.

The rearrangement joins TRBV19 to TRBJ2-7; TRBD2 aligns across 11 bases. This CDR3 region has 15 residues. V lost 4 bases to trimming and J lost 7 bases; unmatched junction nucleotides: 9. Germline lookup yields CDR1 LNHDA and CDR2 SQIVND (reference sequence). CDR3 in amino acids: CASSKLAGDYNEQYV. CDR3 nucleotides: TGTGCCAGTAGTAAACTAGCGGGGGACTACAATGAGCAGTACGTC.

The genes are TRBV5-1 and TRBJ2-7; the D is unclear. The CDR3 runs 13 residues. CDR1 is SGHRS, CDR2 YFSETQ, per germline. CDR3 sequence: CVSSSAGSYEQYV. The CDR3, as DNA: TGTGTCAGCAGCTCCGCTGGGTCCTACGAGCAGTACGTC.

V is TRBV7-2 and J is TRBJ2-3; D not resolved. This CDR3 has 12 residues. Trimming took off 2 bases at V and 11 bases at J, with 11 bases between the two ends. Germline CDR1 reads SGHTA; CDR2 reads FQGNSA. The CDR3 loop reads CASSLFLGEQYF. CDR3 nucleotides: TGTGCCAGCAGCTTATTCCTAGGTGAGCAGTATTTT.

This clonotype came up many times. The chain links TRBV20-1 to TRBJ1-1; perhaps TRBD1 as D (6 bases). The germline V gene encodes CDR1 DFQATT and CDR2 SNEGSKA (reference sequence). Trimming removed 0 bases from V and 5 bases from J, with 16 bases in between. CDR3 length: 15 amino acids. Written as DNA, the CDR3 is TGCAGTGCTAGAGATACAGGGAAGGTAAAAACTGAAGCTTTCTTT. Translation gives CSARDTGKVKTEAFF.

The genes are TRBV12-3 or TRBV12-4 and TRBJ2-2, with 8 bases lining up with TRBD2. This CDR3 is built from 13 residues. V trimming: 7 bases; J trimming: 7 bases; junction bases outside the gene matches: 5. CDR3 sequence (DNA): TGTGCCAGCACCAGCGGGACTAGCGGGGAGCTGTTTTTT. It codes for CASTSGTSGELFF.

The chain couples TRBV7-2 to TRBJ2-3, with 8 bases identical to TRBD1. CDR3 length: 14 residues. The junction had 12 bases not matched to a gene; V was cut back by 5 bases and J by 11 bases. Germline values: CDR1 SGHTA, CDR2 FQGNSA. CDR3 sequence: CASSPRQGHNEQYF. As DNA, the CDR3 is TGTGCCAGCAGCCCTCGACAGGGGCACAATGAGCAGTATTTT. The entire variable domain, with the rest obtained from reference TRBV7-2 and TRBJ2-3, is as follows: GAGVSQSPSNKVTEKGKDVELRCDPISGHTALYWYRQSLGQGLEFLIYFQGNSAPDKSGLPSDRFSAERTGGSVSTLTIQRTQQEDSAVYLCASSPRQGHNEQYFGPGTRLTVL.

This chain links TRBV7-8 with TRBJ1-5; perhaps TRBD1 as D (6 bases). This CDR3 contains 14 residues. Trimming stripped 5 bases from V and 4 bases from J, with 12 bases between. Germline V gene sequence: CDR1 SGHVS, CDR2 FQNEAQ. The CDR3 bases are TGTGCCAGCAGCCGGGGGGCGGGGAATCAGCCCCAGCATTTT. Amino acids: CASSRGAGNQPQHF. Filled out from reference TRBV7-8 and TRBJ1-5, the complete variable domain reads GAGVSQSPRYKVAKRGQDVALRCDPISGHVSLFWYQQALGQGPEFLTYFQNEAQLDKSGLPSDRFFAERPEGSVSTLKIQRTQQEDSAVYLCASSRGAGNQPQHFGDGTRLSIL.